This T cell receptor (beta chain) was identified during a study of cytomegalovirus exposure and HLA in healthy donors. Study-wide results and limits: CMV antigen specificity of a few CMV-associated chains was confirmed in vitro.

Primers for the PCR totalled 60 Vbeta and 13 Jbeta. The table came from immunoSEQ multiplex PCR; TCRdb's copy has only in-frame clones and leaves some out. This sample's table reports around 37,000 clones. Note on this clone: Its antigen is unknown.

The donors were healthy bone marrow donors. While unrecorded immune exposures were likely, the donors were nominally healthy when sampled. CMV serostatus data were not documented for this donor. The V segment lost 10 bases and the J segment 3 bases; nucleotides outside the gene matches: 9. The germline gives CDR1 MNHEY, CDR2 SMNVEV (reference sequence). This CDR3 has 14 residues. The gene calls are TRBV27 and TRBJ2-3; 8 bases match TRBD2. This clonotype was sampled from a human donor in good health. The specimen sequenced was PBMCs. CDR3 in amino acids: CATQAGVRTDTQYF. Here the CDR3 DNA reads TGTGCCACCCAAGCGGGGGTGAGAACAGATACGCAGTATTTT.